A single T cell receptor (beta chain) is shown here with its context. The data derive from a study of blood T cell repertoires in COVID-19. This CDR3 is built from 11 residues. CDR1 is GTSNPN and CDR2 is SVGIG in the germline V gene (reference sequence). V was trimmed by 3 bases and J by 6 bases, leaving 8 bases between them. Here immunoSEQ multiplex PCR was the method, and the copy in TCRdb shows in-frame clones only, minus some. The sample shows 150,000 to 200,000 clones, roughly nine tenths of them seen only once. The sequencing sample was made of PBMCs or T cells enriched from blood (not recorded which). The origin of this receptor is a human donor with acute COVID-19. The donor label of this sample is uncertain. The chain uses TRBV30 and TRBJ1-2; possible D gene TRBD1, 6 bases. The CDR3, as DNA: TGTGCCTGGAGGCAGGGGAATGGCTACACCTTC. Protein: CAWRQGNGYTF.